The 3 T cell receptor beta chains below come from one sample, sequenced in a study of vaccination and CD4 T cells after COVID-19. Cultured CD4+ T-cell DNA underwent Oncomine TCR Beta short-read sequencing. Each CDR3 protein is one row after TCRdb ran MiXCR on the PCR reads. The sample yields about 19,000 distinct CDR3 sequences, 40% to 60% seen once. These receptors' targets are unknown. Treatment described: 10-day PBMC culture with coronavirus spike peptide pools or control peptides (ViraFEST assay). The sample was CD4+ T cells from blood, cultured in vitro, taken before SARS-CoV-2 vaccination. The receptor source for this set is a human donor who had recovered from COVID-19.

This chain joins TRBV6-1 and TRBJ1-1, with TRBD1 as a possible D gene (6 bases). The germline V gene has CDR1 MNHNS and CDR2 SASEGT. The V gene lost 2 bases and the J gene lost 11 bases, with 18 bases spanning the gap. The CDR3 runs 14 residues. The CDR3 here is CASSELRGTGKAFF. CDR3 in DNA: TGTGCCAGCAGTGAATTAAGGGGGACCGGAAAGGCTTTCTTT.

This clonotype was seen a few times. This rearrangement joins TRBV15 to TRBJ2-2, with D perhaps matching TRBD2 (6 bases). V was clipped by 3 bases and J by 0 bases, with 8 bases between them. The V gene's germline CDR1 is LNHNV and CDR2 YYDKDF (reference sequence). The CDR3 extends over 15 amino acids. The CDR3 DNA reads TGTGCCACCAGCAGCGGACTAACGAACACCGGGGAGCTGTTTTTT. The encoded protein is CATSSGLTNTGELFF.

The chain uses TRBV29-1 and TRBJ2-1, with TRBD2 matching over 10 bases. CDR1 and CDR2 (germline): SQVTM, ANQGSEA. The J segment lost 4 bases and the V segment lost 7 bases, leaving 16 bases of the junction unmatched. This CDR3 spans 17 amino acids. CDR3 DNA sequence: TGCAGCGCCTCGGGACAGGTCAGCGGGAGGGGATACAATGAGCAGTTCTTC. The encoded protein is CSASGQVSGRGYNEQFF.